This T cell receptor (beta chain) is from a study of follicular helper T cells after annual influenza vaccination. Described time point: 2014-2015 season, 7 days after vaccination. Sequenced by immunoSEQ multiplex PCR; TCRdb stores in-frame clones only, minus some. There are around 3,000 clones in the sample; around four fifths occur only once, and roughly 0.99% lies in the top ten. This CDR3 has 16 amino acids. With V trimmed by 0 bases and J by 1 base, 5 bases remained unmatched. The germline V gene encodes CDR1 SGHRS and CDR2 YFSETQ. The receptor's source is an adult who received the influenza vaccine. The specimen was CXCR5+ CD38- circulating T follicular helper cells from blood, collected 7 days after influenza vaccination. The subset was: circulating Tfh, non-naive CD4+CXCR5+PD-1+ (ICOS+CD38+ or ICOS-CD38-). The chain carries TRBV5-1 and TRBJ1-1, with TRBD1 matching 8 bases. CDR3 protein: CASSLAQGAGNTEAFF. As DNA, the CDR3 is TGCGCCAGCAGCTTGGCGCAGGGGGCAGGGAACACTGAAGCTTTCTTT.